These 22 T cell receptor beta chains were all obtained from the same sample, sequenced in a study of cytomegalovirus exposure and HLA in healthy donors (dated by TCRdb to the late 2010s). The library was built by means of the immunoSEQ multiplex PCR assay. The multiplex PCR relied on a mix of 60 forward primers for TCR Vbeta segments and 13 reverse primers for TCR Jbeta segments. Sourced from immuneACCESS, this table was stored by TCRdb with only in-frame sequences that have V and J called. A share of the clones is absent; for the studies checked, an unresolved V gene accounts for under half, and the remainder has no known explanation. For this sample there are fewer than 150,000 clones; approximately 71% appear just once. In total, the top ten clones hold 2% to 2.5% of the sample. Source material: PBMCs. All receptors come from a man aged 25 to 40 in good health and CMV-seronegative.

V and J are TRBV9 and TRBJ2-7; 8 bases fit TRBD2. The CDR3 extends over 14 amino acids. The V segment lost 0 bases and the J segment 2 bases; nucleotides outside the gene matches: 1. Germline V gives CDR1 SGDLS, CDR2 YYNGEE. The CDR3 here is CASSVDGRAYEQYF. The CDR3 DNA follows: TGTGCCAGCAGCGTAGACGGGAGGGCCTACGAGCAGTACTTC.

In this sample, this clone turned up a few times. J is TRBJ2-1 and V is TRBV29-1, with D possibly being TRBD2 (5 bases). Germline lookup yields CDR1 SQVTM and CDR2 ANQGSEA. CDR3 size: 13 residues. V lost 6 bases and J 7 bases, leaving 16 bases between the germline ends. CDR3 protein: CSVLHREGNEQFF. CDR3 DNA sequence: TGCAGCGTCCTCCACCGGGAAGGTAATGAGCAGTTCTTC.

The chain joins TRBV6-6 to TRBJ2-3; 8 bases fit TRBD1. The CDR3 runs to 15 residues. Germline V gene lookup returns CDR1 MNHNY and CDR2 SVGAGI (reference sequence). The junction had 4 bases not matched to a gene; V was cut back by 4 bases and J by 1 base. The CDR3 coding sequence is TGTGCCAGCAGTTCAACGACAGGGGGCACAGATACGCAGTATTTT. Translation gives CASSSTTGGTDTQYF.

V is TRBV9 and J is TRBJ2-6, with D unclear. Germline CDR1 is SGDLS and CDR2 is YYNGEE. V was pared by 4 bases and J by 2 bases, with 13 bases between. The CDR3 has 16 amino acids. In DNA form, the CDR3 reads TGTGCCAGCAGCTTCAGGCAAGAAGCTGGGGCCAACGTCCTGACTTTC. This gives the protein CASSFRQEAGANVLTF.

The chain joins TRBV9 to TRBJ2-1, with 12 bases that match TRBD2. Losses at the gene ends were 0 bases for V and 10 bases for J; bases not matched to a gene: 11. CDR1 and CDR2 (germline): SGDLS, YYNGEE. The CDR3 runs 17 residues. Here the CDR3 reads CASSVDPSGLAGGEQFF. The CDR3, as DNA: TGTGCCAGCAGCGTAGATCCCTCGGGACTAGCGGGCGGAGAGCAGTTCTTC.

This clone was counted only a few times. The genes are TRBV5-1 and TRBJ2-5; TRBD2 agrees at 11 bases. Germline CDR1 reads SGHRS; CDR2 reads YFSETQ. CDR3 size: 16 residues. Germline trimming cut 3 bases from V and 1 base from J; bases unmatched to any gene: 5. CDR3 region: CASSSWTSGPQETQYF. The CDR3 nucleotides read TGCGCCAGCAGCTCCTGGACTAGCGGGCCCCAAGAGACCCAGTACTTC.

This clone was seen a few times. The chain couples TRBV29-1 to TRBJ2-7; D call uncertain. Germline assignment: CDR1 SQVTM and CDR2 ANQGSEA. CDR3 length equals 12 residues. The ends were cut back, 4 bases at V and 0 bases at J, with 7 bases in the middle. CDR3 sequence: CSVVAGSYEQYF. As DNA, the CDR3 is TGCAGCGTTGTAGCCGGCTCCTACGAGCAGTACTTC.

This clone was seen more than once but under ten times. The rearrangement joins TRBV5-1 to TRBJ2-3; 11 bases align to TRBD1. Germline trimming cut 3 bases from V and 2 bases from J; bases unmatched to any gene: 5. In germline, CDR1 is SGHRS, CDR2 YFSETQ. CDR3 length: 16 residues. Here the CDR3 DNA reads TGCGCCAGCAGCTCCGGGGACAGGGGGGTCACAGATACGCAGTATTTT. Its translation: CASSSGDRGVTDTQYF.

The chain joins TRBV7-2 to TRBJ1-2; no definite D call. Germline CDR1 is SGHTA and CDR2 is FQGNSA. CDR3 length: 13 amino acids. With 1 base removed from V and 8 bases from J, the gap between germline ends came to 11 bases. DNA of the CDR3: TGTGCCAGCAGCTTAGAAGGCGGTACGGGCTACACCTTC. Encoded protein: CASSLEGGTGYTF.

The V call is TRBV2, the J call TRBJ1-4; maybe TRBD1 (5 bases). V was clipped by 6 bases and J by 7 bases, with 12 bases between them. CDR1 is SNHLY, CDR2 FYNNEI, per germline. This CDR3 contains 13 residues. This chain's CDR3 is CASSETQGEKLFF. CDR3 in DNA: TGTGCCAGCAGCGAAACGCAGGGTGAAAAACTGTTTTTT.

The table lists this clone with a count of one. The genes are TRBV4-2 and TRBJ2-1, with 15 bases lining up with TRBD2. This CDR3 spans 17 amino acids. Germline loops: CDR1 LGHNA, CDR2 YNFKEQ. With V trimmed by 2 bases and J by 4 bases, 3 bases remained unmatched. This CDR3 reads CASSQPGLAGGYNEQFF. CDR3 nucleotides: TGTGCCAGCAGCCAACCGGGACTAGCGGGAGGTTACAATGAGCAGTTCTTC.

The gene calls are TRBV4-2 and TRBJ2-1, with TRBD2 as a possible D gene (6 bases). V lost 0 bases to trimming and J lost 1 base, with 10 bases between them. Germline V gene data show CDR1 as LGHNA and CDR2 as YNFKEQ. The CDR3 length is 16 residues. In DNA, the CDR3 is TGTGCCAGCAGCCAAGATCTGCGGGATTCCTACAATGAGCAGTTCTTC. Residues: CASSQDLRDSYNEQFF.

V and J are TRBV2 and TRBJ2-2; weak D call: TRBD1 (6 bases). This CDR3 is built from 15 residues. V shed 2 bases and J shed 5 bases, with 12 bases lying between them. The germline CDR1 and CDR2 sequences are SNHLY and FYNNEI. CDR3 residues: CASSEQGLATGELFF. The CDR3 coding sequence is TGTGCCAGCAGTGAACAGGGGCTCGCGACCGGGGAGCTGTTTTTT. Full variable domain (missing parts from reference TRBV2 and TRBJ2-2): EPEVTQTPSHQVTQMGQEVILRCVPISNHLYFYWYRQILGQKVEFLVSFYNNEISEKSEIFDDQFSVERPDGSNFTLKIRSTKLEDSAMYFCASSEQGLATGELFFGEGSRLTVL.

The V gene is TRBV18, the J gene TRBJ2-3; 7 bases line up with TRBD1. CDR1 is KGHSH, CDR2 LQKENI, per germline. The V segment lost 3 bases and the J segment 2 bases; nucleotides outside the gene matches: 5. The CDR3 is made up of 15 amino acids. The CDR3 loop reads CASSPGTAYTDTQYF. CDR3 sequence (DNA): TGTGCCAGCTCACCCGGGACAGCCTACACAGATACGCAGTATTTT. Complete variable domain (other parts from reference TRBV18 and TRBJ2-3): NAGVMQNPRHLVRRRGQEARLRCSPMKGHSHVYWYRQLPEEGLKFMVYLQKENIIDESGMPKERFSAEFPKEGPSILRIQQVVRGDSAAYFCASSPGTAYTDTQYFGPGTRLTVL.

A word on this clone: Within the sample, other DNA sequences also encode this same CDR3. The chain recombines TRBV18 with TRBJ2-7; TRBD1 aligns across 9 bases. Per the germline V gene, CDR1 is KGHSH and CDR2 is LQKENI. V lost 3 bases to trimming and J lost 3 bases; unmatched junction nucleotides: 3. This CDR3 spans 14 amino acids. CDR3 sequence: CASSPPDRGYEQYF. In DNA, the CDR3 is TGTGCCAGCTCACCGCCGGACAGGGGCTACGAGCAGTACTTC.

V is TRBV13 and J is TRBJ2-7, with a tentative D call TRBD1 (6 bases). V lost 6 bases and J lost 2, with 17 bases in between. This CDR3 comprises 15 residues. The germline gives CDR1 PRHDT, CDR2 FYEKMQ (reference sequence). The CDR3 here is CASRQTGTTTYEQYF. The CDR3 coding sequence is TGTGCCAGCAGACAAACCGGGACAACGACCTACGAGCAGTACTTC.

V gene TRBV4-2 combines with J gene TRBJ2-2; 7 bases map to TRBD1. The germline gives CDR1 LGHNA, CDR2 YNFKEQ. This CDR3 spans 18 amino acids. J was trimmed by 6 bases and V by 4 bases; bases with no gene match: 17. For the CDR3, the DNA is TGTGCCAGCAGCCGACGACCAGAAGGGGGCGCGACCGCCGGGGAGCTGTTTTTT. Translation gives CASSRRPEGGATAGELFF.

The V gene is TRBV7-9, the J gene TRBJ1-2; perhaps TRBD1 as D (5 bases). The CDR3 contains 14 residues. Germline V gene data show CDR1 as SEHNR and CDR2 as FQNEAQ (reference sequence). The V end was cut by 5 bases, the J end by 8 bases, with 18 bases between. CDR3 residues: CASSTTGRGVGYTF. Here the CDR3 DNA reads TGTGCCAGCAGCACAACCGGGAGAGGGGTCGGCTACACCTTC.

The chain uses TRBV11-3 and TRBJ2-1; D is unresolved. The CDR3 is made up of 15 amino acids. The ends were cut back, 5 bases at V and 6 bases at J, with 17 bases in the middle. Germline V gene lookup returns CDR1 SGHNT and CDR2 YENEEA. Here the CDR3 reads CASSDKPDLSNEQFF. CDR3 in DNA: TGTGCCAGCAGCGATAAACCAGACTTAAGCAATGAGCAGTTCTTC.

This clone was seen once. V and J are TRBV15 and TRBJ2-7; weak D call: TRBD2 (6 bases). The V gene's germline CDR1 is LNHNV and CDR2 YYDKDF (reference sequence). The CDR3 covers 14 residues. With 8 bases removed from V and 0 bases from J, the gap between germline ends came to 14 bases. CDR3 sequence: CATSSASHSYEQYF. The DNA for the CDR3 is TGTGCCACCTCTAGCGCAAGTCACTCCTACGAGCAGTACTTC.

The chain employs TRBV7-3 and TRBJ2-1; 8 bases map to TRBD1. V lost 0 bases and J lost 6; bases outside the gene matches: 10. There are 17 residues in the CDR3. CDR1 is SGHTA and CDR2 is FQGTGA in the germline V gene. In DNA form, the CDR3 reads TGTGCCAGCAGCTTAACCGGCGGACAGGGCAGCCGCAATGAGCAGTTCTTC. Amino acid sequence: CASSLTGGQGSRNEQFF.

The chain links TRBV5-1 to TRBJ2-7, with D uncertain. Germline lookup yields CDR1 SGHRS and CDR2 YFSETQ. Deletions cut 0 bases from V and 5 bases from J, with 15 bases between. The CDR3 totals 15 residues. The CDR3 DNA reads TGCGCCAGCAGCTTGGTAGGTGGGCTATCCCACGAGCAGTACTTC. As protein: CASSLVGGLSHEQYF.